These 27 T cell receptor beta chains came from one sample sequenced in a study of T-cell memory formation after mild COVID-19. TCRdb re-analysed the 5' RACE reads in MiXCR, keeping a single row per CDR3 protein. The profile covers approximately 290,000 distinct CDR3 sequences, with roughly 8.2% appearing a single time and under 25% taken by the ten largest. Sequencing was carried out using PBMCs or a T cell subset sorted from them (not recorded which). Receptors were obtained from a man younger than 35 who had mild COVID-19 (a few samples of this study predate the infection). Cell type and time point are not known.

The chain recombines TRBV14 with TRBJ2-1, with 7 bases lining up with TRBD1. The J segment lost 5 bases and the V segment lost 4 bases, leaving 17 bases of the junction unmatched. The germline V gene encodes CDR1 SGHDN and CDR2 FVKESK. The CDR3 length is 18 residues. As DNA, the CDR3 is TGTGCCAGCAGCCCCGGGTCATTTTGGGACAGTAGAAACAATGAGCAGTTCTTC. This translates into CASSPGSFWDSRNNEQFF. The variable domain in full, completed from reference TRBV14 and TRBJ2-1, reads EAGVTQFPSHSVIEKGQTVTLRCDPISGHDNLYWYRRVMGKEIKFLLHFVKESKQDESGMPNNRFLAERTGGTYSTLKVQPAELEDSGVYFCASSPGSFWDSRNNEQFFGPGTRLTVL.

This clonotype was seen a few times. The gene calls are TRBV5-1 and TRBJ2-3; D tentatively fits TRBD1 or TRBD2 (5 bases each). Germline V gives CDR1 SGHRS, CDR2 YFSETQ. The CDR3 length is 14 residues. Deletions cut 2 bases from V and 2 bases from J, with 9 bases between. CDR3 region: CASSFGAPTDTQYF. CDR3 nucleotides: TGCGCCAGCAGCTTCGGGGCCCCCACAGATACGCAGTATTTT.

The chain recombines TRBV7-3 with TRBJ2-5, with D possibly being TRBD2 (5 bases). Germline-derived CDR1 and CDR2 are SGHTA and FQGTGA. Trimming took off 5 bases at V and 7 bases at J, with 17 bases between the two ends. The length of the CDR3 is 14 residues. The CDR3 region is CASSPTGEGGTQYF. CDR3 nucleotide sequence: TGTGCCAGCAGCCCCACCGGGGAAGGCGGGACCCAGTACTTC.

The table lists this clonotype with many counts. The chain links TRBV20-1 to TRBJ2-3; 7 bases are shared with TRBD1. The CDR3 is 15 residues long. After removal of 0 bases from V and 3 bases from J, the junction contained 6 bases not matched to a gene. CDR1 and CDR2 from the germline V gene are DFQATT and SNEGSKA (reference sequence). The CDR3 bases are TGCAGTGCTAGAGACCGCAGGGGGAAAACAGATACGCAGTATTTT. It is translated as CSARDRRGKTDTQYF.

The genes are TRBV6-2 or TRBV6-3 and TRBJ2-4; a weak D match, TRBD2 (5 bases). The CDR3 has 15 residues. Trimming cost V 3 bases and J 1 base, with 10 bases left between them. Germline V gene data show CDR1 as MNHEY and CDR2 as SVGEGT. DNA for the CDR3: TGTGCCAGCAGTTATAGTGAGCGGGCCAAAAACATTCAGTACTTC. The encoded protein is CASSYSERAKNIQYF.

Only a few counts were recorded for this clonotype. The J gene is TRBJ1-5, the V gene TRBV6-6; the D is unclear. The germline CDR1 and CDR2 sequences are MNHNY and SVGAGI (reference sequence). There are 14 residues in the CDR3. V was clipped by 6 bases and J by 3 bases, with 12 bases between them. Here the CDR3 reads CASSLGLDNQPQHF. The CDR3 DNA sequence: TGTGCCAGCAGCCTGGGCCTGGACAATCAGCCCCAGCATTTT.

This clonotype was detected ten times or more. CDR3 sequence: CASSVGGGTGELFF. The CDR3 DNA reads TGTGCCAGCAGCGTTGGGGGGGGTACCGGGGAGCTGTTTTTT. J is TRBJ2-2 and V is TRBV9; 7 nucleotides agree with TRBD2. This CDR3 has 14 amino acids. CDR1 and CDR2 (germline): SGDLS, YYNGEE. Unmatched junction bases numbered 3, after V lost 2 bases and J lost 5 bases.

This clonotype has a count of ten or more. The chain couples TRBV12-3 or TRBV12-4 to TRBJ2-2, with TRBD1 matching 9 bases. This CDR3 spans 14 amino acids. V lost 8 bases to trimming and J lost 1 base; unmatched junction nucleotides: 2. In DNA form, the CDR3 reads TGTGCCAGCGGGACAGGGTTGAACACCGGGGAGCTGTTTTTT. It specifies CASGTGLNTGELFF.

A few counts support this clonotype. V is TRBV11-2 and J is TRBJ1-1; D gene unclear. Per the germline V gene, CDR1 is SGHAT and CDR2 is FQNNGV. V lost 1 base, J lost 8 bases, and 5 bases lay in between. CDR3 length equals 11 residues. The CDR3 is CASSLAEEAFF. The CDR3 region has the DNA TGTGCCAGCAGCTTAGCAGAAGAAGCTTTCTTT.

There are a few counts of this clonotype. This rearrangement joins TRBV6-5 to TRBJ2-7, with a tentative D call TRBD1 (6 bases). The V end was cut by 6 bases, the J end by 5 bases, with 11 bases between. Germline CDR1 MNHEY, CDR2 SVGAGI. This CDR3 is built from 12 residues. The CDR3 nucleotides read TGTGCCAGCAGAAACAGGGTGGACGAGCAGTACGTC. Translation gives CASRNRVDEQYV.

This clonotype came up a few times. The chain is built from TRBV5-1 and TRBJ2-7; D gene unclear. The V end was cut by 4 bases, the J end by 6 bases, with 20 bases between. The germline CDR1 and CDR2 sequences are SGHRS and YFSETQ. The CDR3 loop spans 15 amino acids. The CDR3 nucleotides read TGCGCCAGCAGCACTTATGACACATCCCTTCGCGAGCAGTACTTC. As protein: CASSTYDTSLREQYF.

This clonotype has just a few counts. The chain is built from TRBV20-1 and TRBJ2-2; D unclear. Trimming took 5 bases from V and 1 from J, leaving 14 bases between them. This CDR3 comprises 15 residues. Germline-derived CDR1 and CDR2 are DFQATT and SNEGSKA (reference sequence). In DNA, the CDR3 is TGCAGTGCTGCCCCTGCATACGGGAACACCGGGGAGCTGTTTTTT. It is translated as CSAAPAYGNTGELFF.

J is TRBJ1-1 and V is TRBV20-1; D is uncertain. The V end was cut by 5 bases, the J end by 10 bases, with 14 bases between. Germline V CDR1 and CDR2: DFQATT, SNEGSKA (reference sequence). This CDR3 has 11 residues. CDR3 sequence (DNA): TGCAGTGCTGGCAGTTACAGTTCAGCTTTCTTT. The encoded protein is CSAGSYSSAFF.

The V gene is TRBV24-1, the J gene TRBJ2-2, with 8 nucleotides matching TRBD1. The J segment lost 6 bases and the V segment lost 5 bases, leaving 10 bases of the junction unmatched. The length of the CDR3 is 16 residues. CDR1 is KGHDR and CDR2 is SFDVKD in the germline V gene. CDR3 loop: CATSAADRGLSGELFF. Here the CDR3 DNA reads TGTGCCACCAGTGCTGCCGACAGGGGATTGTCCGGGGAGCTGTTTTTT.

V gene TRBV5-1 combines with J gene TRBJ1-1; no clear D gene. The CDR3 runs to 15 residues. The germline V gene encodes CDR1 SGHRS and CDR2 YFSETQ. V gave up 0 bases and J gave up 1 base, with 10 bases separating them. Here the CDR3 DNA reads TGCGCCAGCAGCTTGGACAGACCCGGGAACACTGAAGCTTTCTTT. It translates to CASSLDRPGNTEAFF.

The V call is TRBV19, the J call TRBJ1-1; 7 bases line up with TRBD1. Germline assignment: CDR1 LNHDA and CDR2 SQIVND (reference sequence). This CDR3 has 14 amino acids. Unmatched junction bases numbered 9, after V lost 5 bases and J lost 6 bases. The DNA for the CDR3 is TGTGCCAGTAGTCCGGCGGGACAGTTCCCTGAAGCTTTCTTT. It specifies CASSPAGQFPEAFF.

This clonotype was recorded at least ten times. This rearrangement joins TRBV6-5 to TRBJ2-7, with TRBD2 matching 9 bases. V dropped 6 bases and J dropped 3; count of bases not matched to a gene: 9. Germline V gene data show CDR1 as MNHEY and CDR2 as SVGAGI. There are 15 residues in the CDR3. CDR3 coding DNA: TGTGCCAGCAGGACAAGCGGGGGGACATTCTACGAGCAGTACGTC. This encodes CASRTSGGTFYEQYV.

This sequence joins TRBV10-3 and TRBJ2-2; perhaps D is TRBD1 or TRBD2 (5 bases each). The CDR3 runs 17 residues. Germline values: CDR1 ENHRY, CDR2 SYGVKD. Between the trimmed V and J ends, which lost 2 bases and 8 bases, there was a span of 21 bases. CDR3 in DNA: TGTGCCATCAGTGAGCCAGGCGAACGGGGCCCGGAAGGGGAGCTGTTTTTT. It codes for CAISEPGERGPEGELFF.

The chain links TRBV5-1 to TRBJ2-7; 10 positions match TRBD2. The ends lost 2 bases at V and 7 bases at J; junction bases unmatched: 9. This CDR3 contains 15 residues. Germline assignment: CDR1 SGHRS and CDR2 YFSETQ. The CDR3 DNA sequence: TGCGCCAGCAGCTTCGGGCTAGCGGGGGCTTCTGAGCAGTACTTC. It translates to CASSFGLAGASEQYF.

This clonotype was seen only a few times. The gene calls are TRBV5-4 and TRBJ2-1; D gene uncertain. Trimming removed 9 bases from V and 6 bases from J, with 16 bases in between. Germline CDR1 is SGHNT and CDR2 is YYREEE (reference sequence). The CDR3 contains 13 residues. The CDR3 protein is CAIPLGLGNEQFF. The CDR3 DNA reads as TGTGCCATCCCTTTGGGCCTGGGCAATGAGCAGTTCTTC. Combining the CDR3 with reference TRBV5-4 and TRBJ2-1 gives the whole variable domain ETGVTQSPTHLIKTRGQQVTLRCSSQSGHNTVSWYQQALGQGPQFIFQYYREEENGRGNFPPRFSGLQFPNYSSELNVNALELDDSALYLCAIPLGLGNEQFFGPGTRLTVL.

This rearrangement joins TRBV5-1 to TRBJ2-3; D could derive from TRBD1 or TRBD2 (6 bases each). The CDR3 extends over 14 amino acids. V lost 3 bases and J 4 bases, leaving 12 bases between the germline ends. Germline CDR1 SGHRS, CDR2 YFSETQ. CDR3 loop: CASSYGGGSDTQYF. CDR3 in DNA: TGCGCCAGCAGCTACGGAGGGGGGTCAGATACGCAGTATTTT. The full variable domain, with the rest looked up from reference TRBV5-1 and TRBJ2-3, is KAGVTQTPRYLIKTRGQQVTLSCSPISGHRSVSWYQQTPGQGLQFLFEYFSETQRNKGNFPGRFSGRQFSNSRSEMNVSTLELGDSALYLCASSYGGGSDTQYFGPGTRLTVL.

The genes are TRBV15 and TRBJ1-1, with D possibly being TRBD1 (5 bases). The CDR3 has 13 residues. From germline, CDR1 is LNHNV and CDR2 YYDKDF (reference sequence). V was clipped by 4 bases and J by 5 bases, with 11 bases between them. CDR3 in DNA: TGTGCCACCAGCACCGGGGGTGGGACTGAAGCTTTCTTT. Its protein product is CATSTGGGTEAFF.

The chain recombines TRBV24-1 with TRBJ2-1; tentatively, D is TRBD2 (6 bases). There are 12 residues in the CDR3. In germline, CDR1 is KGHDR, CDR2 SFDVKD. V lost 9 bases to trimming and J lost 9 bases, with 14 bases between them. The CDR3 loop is CATQEGPGEQFF. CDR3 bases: TGTGCCACCCAGGAGGGGCCCGGTGAGCAGTTCTTC.

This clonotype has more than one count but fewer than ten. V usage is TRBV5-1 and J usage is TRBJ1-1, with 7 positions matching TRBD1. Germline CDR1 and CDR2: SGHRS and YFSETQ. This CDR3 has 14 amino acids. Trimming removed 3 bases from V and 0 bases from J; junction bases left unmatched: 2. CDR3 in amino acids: CASSWGQLNTEAFF. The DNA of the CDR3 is TGCGCCAGCAGCTGGGGACAGTTGAACACTGAAGCTTTCTTT. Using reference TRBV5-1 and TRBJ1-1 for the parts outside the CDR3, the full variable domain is KAGVTQTPRYLIKTRGQQVTLSCSPISGHRSVSWYQQTPGQGLQFLFEYFSETQRNKGNFPGRFSGRQFSNSRSEMNVSTLELGDSALYLCASSWGQLNTEAFFGQGTRLTVV.

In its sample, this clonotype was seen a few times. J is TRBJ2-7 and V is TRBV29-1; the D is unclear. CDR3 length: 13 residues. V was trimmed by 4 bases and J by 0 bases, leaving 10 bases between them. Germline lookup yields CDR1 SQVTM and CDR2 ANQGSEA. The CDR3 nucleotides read TGCAGCGTTGTCAGCGCCAGCTCCTACGAGCAGTACGTC. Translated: CSVVSASSYEQYV.

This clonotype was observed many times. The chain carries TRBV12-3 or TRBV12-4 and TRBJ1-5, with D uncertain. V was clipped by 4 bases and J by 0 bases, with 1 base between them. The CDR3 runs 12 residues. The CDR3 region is CASSYSNQPQHF. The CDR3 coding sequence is TGTGCCAGCAGTTATAGCAATCAGCCCCAGCATTTT.

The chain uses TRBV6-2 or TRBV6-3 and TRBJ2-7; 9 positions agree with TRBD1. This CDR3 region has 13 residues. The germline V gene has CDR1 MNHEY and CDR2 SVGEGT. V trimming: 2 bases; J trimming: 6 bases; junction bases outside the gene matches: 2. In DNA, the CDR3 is TGTGCCAGCAGTTACAACAGGGGGCGCGAGCAGTACTTC. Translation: CASSYNRGREQYF.